What follows is one TCR beta chain and its context. This clone occurred a few times. Its antigen is not yet known. No qualities accompany the bases; no much larger clone lies one base away. The source of the sample is a study of T cell changes during pregnancy in multiple sclerosis (dated by TCRdb to the late 2010s). The study in broad terms: In women with multiple sclerosis, the researchers looked at how the T cell repertoire shifted as pregnancy progressed.

The library relied on the immunoSEQ multiplex PCR assay. The immuneACCESS repertoire file appears here via TCRdb, limited to in-frame rearrangements. These files lack a portion of the clones; in checked studies, under half of the deficit traces to unresolved V genes, and the cause of the others is not known. This sample gives some 80,000 clones in total; roughly 95% of them show up just once. Of the sample, more than 1% falls within the top ten clones. The clonotype was recovered from a female donor with multiple sclerosis, enrolled in a pregnancy study. Sequenced here: peripheral blood, sampled in the second trimester of pregnancy.

The nucleotide sequence is TGTGCCAGCAGCTTAGCAGGAGGGCAGGGTGAAGCTTTCTTT. This is translated as CASSLAGGQGEAFF. The rearrangement joined TRBV7-2 to TRBJ1-1, with a weak D call of TRBD1 (5 bases match). From the cysteine through the phenylalanine, the CDR3 covers 14 amino acids. This entry keeps only the CDR3 DNA: 42 bases, framed from base 1. Between the V and J ends, shortened by 0 bases and 7 bases respectively, the junction contains 12 bases. CDR1 and CDR2, per the germline V gene, are SGHTA and FQGNSA.